The text below deals with one T cell receptor (beta chain). The study ran its PCR with 60 Vbeta and 13 Jbeta primers. The method was immunoSEQ multiplex PCR; TCRdb's version includes in-frame clones alone and lacks a portion of them. Among roughly 36,000 clones listed, approximately 80% were seen once. V was clipped by 2 bases and J by 6 bases; unmatched bases: 4. The CDR3 extends over 13 amino acids. Per germline, CDR1 SGHRS and CDR2 YFSETQ. The data were taken from a study of cytomegalovirus exposure and HLA in healthy donors. The sample comprised PBMCs. The sequence derives from a male donor in good health and CMV-seronegative. The genes are TRBV5-1 and TRBJ1-2; 7 bases agree with TRBD1. The DNA for the CDR3 is TGCGCCAGCAGCTTAAGAACAGGGGATGGCTACACCTTC. This translates into CASSLRTGDGYTF. Supplemented by reference TRBV5-1 and TRBJ1-2, the full variable domain reads KAGVTQTPRYLIKTRGQQVTLSCSPISGHRSVSWYQQTPGQGLQFLFEYFSETQRNKGNFPGRFSGRQFSNSRSEMNVSTLELGDSALYLCASSLRTGDGYTFGSGTRLTVV.